The 2 T cell receptor beta chains below come from one sample, sequenced in a study of blood T cell repertoires in COVID-19. Assay: immunoSEQ multiplex PCR; the TCRdb copy retains only in-frame clones and omits some. The table shows over 150,000 clones, with roughly 81% occurring only once. The sequenced material came from peripheral blood. These receptors came from a woman aged 80 or over with COVID-19, enrolled during active disease.

The chain is built from TRBV7-7 and TRBJ2-1; TRBD1 is a possible D gene (5 bases). Trimming stripped 2 bases from V and 9 bases from J, with 17 bases between. Per the germline V gene, CDR1 is SSHAT and CDR2 is FNYEAQ (reference sequence). The CDR3 has 15 residues. The CDR3 DNA sequence: TGTGCCAGCAGCTTATTAGACCAGGGCGTCAGTGAGCAGTTCTTC. This translates into CASSLLDQGVSEQFF.

The rearrangement links TRBV28 to TRBJ1-5; the D is unclear. Trimming pared 6 bases from V and 4 bases from J, leaving 7 bases between. CDR1 is MDHEN and CDR2 is SYDVKM in the germline V gene. The CDR3 runs to 12 residues. The CDR3 DNA reads TGTGCCAGCAGCAGCGGGAATCAGCCCCAGCATTTT. It specifies CASSSGNQPQHF. Based on the CDR3 plus reference TRBV28 and TRBJ1-5, the full variable domain is DVKVTQSSRYLVKRTGEKVFLECVQDMDHENMFWYRQDPGLGLRLIYFSYDVKMKEKGDIPEGYSVSREKKERFSLILESASTNQTSMYLCASSSGNQPQHFGDGTRLSIL.